These 5 T cell receptor beta chains were sequenced from one sample in a study of a mutant IDH1 vaccine in newly diagnosed glioma. Documented time point: week 47, end of study. The vaccine gave 300 ug of a 20-mer mutant IDH1 peptide subcutaneously per dose. For these receptors, no antigen is known. The assay was immunoSEQ multiplex PCR, and TCRdb's table has in-frame clones only and misses some. The sample gives approximately 60,000 clones, 80% to 85% of which show up once; 3.8% is in the top ten. Sequencing used PBMCs, obtained from a glioma patient whose treatment included an IDH1 peptide vaccine. These receptor sequences come from a man younger than 40 with glioma.

The table lists this clone with a count of one. This chain connects TRBV29-1 to TRBJ2-3; D is undetermined. The CDR3 is 14 residues long. The germline V gene encodes CDR1 SQVTM and CDR2 ANQGSEA. The germline V and J ends were trimmed by 6 bases and 7 bases, with 20 bases remaining between them. CDR3 residues: CSVSPRRSPNTQYF. The CDR3 bases are TGCAGCGTCTCTCCGAGGCGAAGCCCCAATACGCAGTATTTT.

This clone was picked up one time. The chain has TRBV14 and TRBJ2-7; 7 bases agree with TRBD2. V dropped 4 bases and J dropped 0; count of bases not matched to a gene: 3. The CDR3 has 14 residues. From germline, CDR1 is SGHDN and CDR2 FVKESK. The CDR3 here is CASSPSGDSYEQYF. Here the CDR3 DNA reads TGTGCCAGCAGCCCGAGCGGGGACTCCTACGAGCAGTACTTC.

The sample holds a few counts of this clone. This rearrangement joins TRBV6-4 to TRBJ1-5, with 9 bases that match TRBD1. The germline V gene has CDR1 MRHNA and CDR2 SNTAGT. J was trimmed by 2 bases and V by 5 bases; bases with no gene match: 4. The CDR3 has 15 amino acids. CDR3 in amino acids: CASSPRTGGNQPQHF. CDR3 in DNA: TGTGCCAGCAGTCCCCGGACAGGGGGCAATCAGCCCCAGCATTTT.

A remark on this clone: Additional DNA sequences in this sample encode the identical CDR3. V is TRBV5-1 and J is TRBJ2-7; tentatively, D is TRBD1 (5 bases). V was trimmed by 2 bases and J by 6 bases, leaving 18 bases between them. CDR3 length equals 15 residues. Germline CDR1 SGHRS, CDR2 YFSETQ. For the CDR3, the DNA is TGCGCCAGCAGCTTCAGTTTTGGGCAGGGCGGCGAGCAGTACTTC. The encoded protein is CASSFSFGQGGEQYF.

The DNA for the CDR3 is TGTGCCAGCAGCCCCACGGGGGGCGGGGAGCTGTTTTTT. Translated: CASSPTGGGELFF. J is TRBJ2-2 and V is TRBV7-7, with 7 bases aligning to TRBD2. The V segment lost 5 bases and the J segment 7 bases; nucleotides outside the gene matches: 4. This CDR3 has 13 amino acids. Per the germline V gene, CDR1 is SSHAT and CDR2 is FNYEAQ (reference sequence).